The TCR beta chain described here comes from a study of cytomegalovirus exposure and HLA in healthy donors. Profiling relied on immunoSEQ multiplex PCR, and the TCRdb table lists in-frame clones only, not all of them. The data show 130,000 or so clones, roughly 86% seen once. This sequence was found in a man aged 25 to 40 in good health and CMV-seronegative. Sequenced material: PBMCs.

The CDR3 DNA sequence: TGTGCCAGCAGTCGCCCCTCACAGGGTATCCACGAGCAGTACTTC. It yields the protein CASSRPSQGIHEQYF. This rearrangement joins TRBV6-5 to TRBJ2-7, with D tentatively TRBD1 (6 bases). The germline CDR1 and CDR2 sequences are MNHEY and SVGAGI. The CDR3 is 15 amino acids. V gave up 5 bases and J gave up 5 bases, with 19 bases separating them.